Included here is one T cell receptor beta chain sequence, with context. No antigen is known for it. These data originate in a study of metastatic and nonmetastatic thyroid tumors. Whole-study findings and limits: It was reported that TCR beta diversity was significantly higher in malignant thyroid tumors than benign nodules, in blood and tumor.

The CDR3 runs to 17 residues. The germline V and J ends were trimmed by 3 bases and 3 bases, with 20 bases remaining between them. CDR1 and CDR2 from the germline V gene are LNHDA and SQIVND (reference sequence). Authors' methods: A classifier for distant metastasis in papillary thyroid cancer was constructed using CDR3 differences observed across clinicopathological groups. With MiXCR, TCRdb called clones anew from the PCR reads. The V and J calls come from TCRdb's annotation, not from the publication. The sample includes about 41,000 clones, 24% seen only once; the top ten take 13% to 15%. All patients were untreated before thyroid surgery.

Specimen: tumor tissue. This chain connects TRBV19 to TRBJ1-2; tentative D call: TRBD1 (6 bases). This sequence was found in a female donor with papillary thyroid cancer or a benign thyroid nodule (not recorded which). Some clones in this sample may be carry-over from other donors' samples. Here the CDR3 DNA reads TGTGCCAGTAGTATCTCCGCGTGGCAGGGGAGTCACTATGGCTACACCTTC. Its translation is CASSISAWQGSHYGYTF. The entire variable domain, with the rest obtained from reference TRBV19 and TRBJ1-2, is as follows: DGGITQSPKYLFRKEGQNVTLSCEQNLNHDAMYWYRQDPGQGLRLIYYSQIVNDFQKGDIAEGYSVSREKKESFPLTVTSAQKNPTAFYLCASSISAWQGSHYGYTFGSGTRLTVV.